One TCR beta chain is described in this entry. The antigen is unknown. The data were taken from a study of cytomegalovirus exposure and HLA in healthy donors. This PCR relied on a set of 60 Vbeta primers and 13 Jbeta primers. Profiled with immunoSEQ multiplex PCR; TCRdb holds only in-frame clones, not every one. Seen here are 150,000 to 200,000 clones, 82% observed once, and the top ten hold about 1.6%. The germline V gene encodes CDR1 MNHEY and CDR2 SVGAGI. This CDR3 is built from 15 residues. Study conclusions and caveats: When a later analysis was performed, an Asian-associated ancestry cluster reportedly had fewer N-insertions than the roughly 690-donor mean. Exclusion as indistinguishable affected some V segments, including TRBV6-2 and TRBV6-3. Researchers reported in a later analysis that a missense DCLRE1C variant was tied to TCR beta V- and J-gene trimming. Earlier analysis yielded a pattern in which most TCR beta V segments were productive about 87% or about 30% of the time.

The chain uses TRBV6-5 and TRBJ2-5; the match to TRBD1 covers 10 bases. The J call may be incorrect, as the DNA end agrees better with TRBJ2-7. The clonotype was recovered from a girl between 10 and 17 years old in good health and CMV-seropositive. The material sequenced was PBMCs. The CDR3 DNA reads TGTGCCAGCAGAAGACAGGGGGCCAAATCCTACGAGCAGTACTTC. It is translated as CASRRQGAKSYEQYF.